This TCR beta chain was recovered during a study of shared clonotypes between healthy human individuals. The naive CD8 population came from CD45RO-negative cells selected for CCR7, without terminally differentiated effector memory CD45RA+ cells. The donors were adults (healthy and HIV-negative) with no recent acute infections or vaccinations. Genomic DNA of every subset was divided equally among multiple immunoSEQ plates. Profiled with immunoSEQ multiplex PCR; TCRdb holds only in-frame clones, not every one. The repertoire holds approximately 720,000 clones, 92% seen once, with 24% in the top ten. The clonotype originates from a man in his thirties or forties in good health. Source material: naive CD8+ T cells sorted from blood.

The DNA for the CDR3 is TGTGCCAGCAGTTACCGGGGAGTCGGGGCCAACGTCCTGACTTTC. Translated: CASSYRGVGANVLTF. The V and J genes are TRBV11-2 and TRBJ2-6; possibly TRBD2 for D (5 bases). This CDR3 is 15 amino acids long. Looked up from germline, CDR1 is SGHAT and CDR2 is FQNNGV. The V and J ends lost 6 bases and 4 bases respectively, with 13 bases between them.